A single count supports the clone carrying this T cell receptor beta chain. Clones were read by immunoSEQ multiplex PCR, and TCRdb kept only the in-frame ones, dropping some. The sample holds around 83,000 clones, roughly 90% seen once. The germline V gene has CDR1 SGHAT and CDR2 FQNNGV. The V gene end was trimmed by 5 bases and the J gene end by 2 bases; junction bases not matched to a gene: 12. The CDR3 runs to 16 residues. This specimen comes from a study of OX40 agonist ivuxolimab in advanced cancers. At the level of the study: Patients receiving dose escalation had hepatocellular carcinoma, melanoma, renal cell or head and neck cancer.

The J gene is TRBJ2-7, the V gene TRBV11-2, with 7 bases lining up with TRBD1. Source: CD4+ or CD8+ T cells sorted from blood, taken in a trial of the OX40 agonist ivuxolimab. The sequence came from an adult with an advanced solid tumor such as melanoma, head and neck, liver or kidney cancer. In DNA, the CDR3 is TGTGCCAGCAGCCACCCCGTACAGGGGCCCCCCTACGAGCAGTACTTC. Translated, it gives CASSHPVQGPPYEQYF.